The 8 T cell receptor beta chains listed next were all sequenced from one sample in a study of graft-versus-host responses after intestinal transplantation. Clones were sequenced by immunoSEQ multiplex PCR, and TCRdb holds only the in-frame ones, with some missing. The profile covers around 130,000 clones, with approximately 94% appearing a single time and roughly 0.16% taken by the ten largest. Antigen specificity for these receptors is unknown. The sample in question was unstimulated CD4+ T cells sorted from spleen or lymph node cells, obtained before intestinal transplant. Receptors originate from a human donor who received an intestinal transplant.

The V and J genes are TRBV5-1 and TRBJ2-3; D gene ambiguous. Deletions cut 5 bases from V and 2 bases from J, with 9 bases between. The CDR3 is 13 residues long. Per germline, CDR1 SGHRS and CDR2 YFSETQ. CDR3 sequence: CASSISLTDTQYF. The CDR3 region has the DNA TGCGCCAGCAGTATCTCCCTCACAGATACGCAGTATTTT.

The count of this clone is one. The J gene is TRBJ2-1, the V gene TRBV7-2, with D maybe TRBD1 (5 bases). The germline V and J ends were trimmed by 0 bases and 2 bases, with 8 bases remaining between them. Per the germline V gene, CDR1 is SGHTA and CDR2 is FQGNSA. The CDR3 is 15 residues long. CDR3 amino acids: CASSLAGATYNEQFF. Written as DNA, the CDR3 is TGTGCCAGCAGCTTAGCTGGGGCTACCTACAATGAGCAGTTCTTC.

This sequence joins TRBV6-6 and TRBJ2-5, with TRBD2 as a possible D gene (5 bases). The CDR3 spans 13 residues. CDR1 is MNHNY and CDR2 is SVGAGI in the germline V gene (reference sequence). V was clipped by 0 bases and J by 9 bases, with 11 bases between them. The CDR3 sequence: CASSYSVTEAQYF. The DNA of the CDR3 is TGTGCCAGCAGTTACTCGGTGACGGAGGCCCAGTACTTC.

The rearrangement joins TRBV7-5 to TRBJ1-1; the table's D gene call, TRBD1, was not cross checked with the DNA. TRBV7-5 has pseudogene status. The CDR3 loop spans 16 amino acids. This CDR3 is CVRSLAQGGRETEAFF. The CDR3 bases are TGTGTCAGAAGCTTAGCTCAGGGGGGACGGGAGACTGAAGCTTTCTTT.

The rearrangement joins TRBV6-6 to TRBJ2-3, with 8 bases aligning to TRBD2. CDR1 MNHNY and CDR2 SVGAGI come from the germline V gene (reference sequence). This CDR3 has 16 residues. V lost 6 bases and J lost 5; bases outside the gene matches: 13. CDR3 residues: CASRGSGVPEGDTQYF. The CDR3 DNA sequence: TGTGCCAGCAGAGGTAGCGGGGTTCCCGAGGGAGATACGCAGTATTTT.

The chain combines TRBV27 with TRBJ1-6; weak D call: TRBD1 (5 bases). The CDR3 runs to 14 residues. Trimming took off 2 bases at V and 7 bases at J, with 9 bases between the two ends. Germline V gene sequence: CDR1 MNHEY, CDR2 SMNVEV (reference sequence). The CDR3 reads CASSLPRENSPLHF. The CDR3 nucleotides are TGTGCCAGCAGTTTACCCAGGGAGAATTCACCCCTCCACTTT.

The CDR3 DNA reads as TGTGCCAGCAGCTTGCCTCAGTCTTCTGGAAACACCATATATTTT. Residues: CASSLPQSSGNTIYF. The genes are TRBV5-6 and TRBJ1-3; unclear D gene. The V gene lost 1 base and the J gene lost 1 base, with 9 bases spanning the gap. Germline loops: CDR1 SGHDT, CDR2 YYEEEE. There are 15 residues in the CDR3.

The rearrangement links TRBV6-5 to TRBJ2-1, with 11 bases aligning to TRBD2. The CDR3 is 14 amino acids. V lost 6 bases, J lost 2 bases, and 0 bases stayed unmatched. The germline CDR1 and CDR2 sequences are MNHEY and SVGAGI. In DNA, the CDR3 is TGTGCCAGCAGGACTAGCGGGACCTACAATGAGCAGTTCTTC. It is translated as CASRTSGTYNEQFF.